These T cell receptor beta chains were read from a single sample in a study of blood T cell repertoires in COVID-19. The protocol was immunoSEQ multiplex PCR, while the TCRdb copy is restricted to in-frame clones and leaves out a portion. The sample shows around 250,000 clones, roughly 90% of them seen only once. The sequencing sample was made of PBMCs or T cells enriched from blood (not recorded which). Source of these receptors: a woman aged 25 to 39 who had recovered from COVID-19. Each CDR3 is given with its conserved first and last residue. Each record gives: V gene, J gene, CDR3 protein.

v_gene: TRBV28
j_gene: TRBJ2-7
CDR3aa: CASNSGRSEQYF

v_gene: TRBV7-9
j_gene: TRBJ1-2
CDR3aa: CASGNREPNYGYTF

v_gene: TRBV27
j_gene: TRBJ2-7
CDR3aa: CASSLAGTNPYEQYF

v_gene: TRBV7-8
j_gene: TRBJ2-5
CDR3aa: CASSLLAGGRETQYF

v_gene: TRBV15
j_gene: TRBJ1-1
CDR3aa: CATSREDRGSKGAFF

v_gene: TRBV21-1
j_gene: TRBJ1-1
CDR3aa: CASSKDGGPEAFF

v_gene: TRBV2
j_gene: TRBJ1-2
CDR3aa: CASSEGQGGDYGYTF

v_gene: TRBV9
j_gene: TRBJ1-6
CDR3aa: CASSPQVYSSADSPLHF

v_gene: TRBV19
j_gene: TRBJ1-5
CDR3aa: CASSIVLALDRDNQPQHF

v_gene: TRBV6-2/TRBV6-3
j_gene: TRBJ1-1
CDR3aa: CASSYMGRVNTEAFF

v_gene: TRBV29-1
j_gene: TRBJ2-7
CDR3aa: CSVVRDRAGEQYF

v_gene: TRBV5-5
j_gene: TRBJ1-5
CDR3aa: CASREFIGDNQPQHF

v_gene: TRBV11-1
j_gene: TRBJ1-3
CDR3aa: CASSFPVVTVVNTIYF

v_gene: TRBV10-3
j_gene: TRBJ2-3
CDR3aa: CAISGGGSGSRDTQYF

v_gene: TRBV4-2
j_gene: TRBJ1-4
CDR3aa: CASSQDGPGTGGKLFF

v_gene: TRBV10-3
j_gene: TRBJ1-3
CDR3aa: CAISESNFERITSGNTIYF

v_gene: TRBV30
j_gene: TRBJ1-5
CDR3aa: CAYTDRGYYQPQHF

v_gene: TRBV30
j_gene: TRBJ1-1
CDR3aa: CAWSVVNGWTGVTEAFF

v_gene: TRBV19
j_gene: TRBJ2-2
CDR3aa: CASSMSGTGNTGELFF

v_gene: TRBV28
j_gene: TRBJ2-2
CDR3aa: CASRALATNTGELFF

v_gene: TRBV3-1/TRBV3-2
j_gene: TRBJ2-1
CDR3aa: CASSQHPGQEGNEQFF

v_gene: TRBV25-1
j_gene: TRBJ2-5
CDR3aa: CARPDREETQYF

v_gene: TRBV7-8
j_gene: TRBJ1-5
CDR3aa: CASSREAGDNQPQHF

v_gene: TRBV27
j_gene: TRBJ1-2
CDR3aa: CASSPDRRLANYGYTF

v_gene: TRBV28
j_gene: TRBJ1-2
CDR3aa: CASRSPLGQPPTGGYTF

v_gene: TRBV6-2/TRBV6-3
j_gene: TRBJ1-2
CDR3aa: CASSSPRDFYGYTF

v_gene: TRBV27
j_gene: TRBJ2-7
CDR3aa: CASRSARTGGFYEQYF

v_gene: TRBV19
j_gene: TRBJ1-3
CDR3aa: CASRRDRGSGNTIYF

v_gene: TRBV25-1
j_gene: TRBJ1-5
CDR3aa: CASSEARRGTQHF

v_gene: TRBV7-3
j_gene: TRBJ1-3
CDR3aa: CASSLYPGSGNTIYF

v_gene: TRBV28
j_gene: TRBJ1-1
CDR3aa: CASSFGGQGRNTEAFF

v_gene: TRBV24-1
j_gene: TRBJ1-1
CDR3aa: CAAPPGQMNTEAFF

v_gene: TRBV19
j_gene: TRBJ1-1
CDR3aa: CASSEDRDAEAFF

v_gene: TRBV4-1
j_gene: TRBJ1-2
CDR3aa: CASSREEGNGYTF

v_gene: TRBV18
j_gene: TRBJ1-1
CDR3aa: CASSGRQGVRAEAFF

v_gene: TRBV15
j_gene: TRBJ1-5
CDR3aa: CATSRTTGRGQPQHF

v_gene: TRBV29-1
j_gene: TRBJ2-1
CDR3aa: CSPRGLYNEQFF

v_gene: TRBV2
j_gene: TRBJ1-1
CDR3aa: CARRGRAMNTEAFF

v_gene: TRBV11-2
j_gene: TRBJ1-1
CDR3aa: CASRGQLYTEAFF

v_gene: TRBV6-6
j_gene: TRBJ1-2
CDR3aa: CASSSDRGRVYGYTF

v_gene: TRBV27
j_gene: TRBJ1-1
CDR3aa: CASRSTGSEAFF

v_gene: TRBV28
j_gene: TRBJ2-7
CDR3aa: CASSLDGKSYEQYF

v_gene: TRBV7-2
j_gene: TRBJ2-3
CDR3aa: CASSLWTGADTQYF

v_gene: TRBV9
j_gene: TRBJ2-1
CDR3aa: CASSVATSGSYNEQFF

v_gene: TRBV19
j_gene: TRBJ1-1
CDR3aa: CASSIDAVRGTEAFF

v_gene: TRBV21-1
j_gene: TRBJ2-3
CDR3aa: CASSKVGQGTQYF

v_gene: TRBV7-3
j_gene: TRBJ2-1
CDR3aa: CASSPLAGAYNEQFF

v_gene: TRBV6-2/TRBV6-3
j_gene: TRBJ2-7
CDR3aa: CASSYGWGGTYEQYF